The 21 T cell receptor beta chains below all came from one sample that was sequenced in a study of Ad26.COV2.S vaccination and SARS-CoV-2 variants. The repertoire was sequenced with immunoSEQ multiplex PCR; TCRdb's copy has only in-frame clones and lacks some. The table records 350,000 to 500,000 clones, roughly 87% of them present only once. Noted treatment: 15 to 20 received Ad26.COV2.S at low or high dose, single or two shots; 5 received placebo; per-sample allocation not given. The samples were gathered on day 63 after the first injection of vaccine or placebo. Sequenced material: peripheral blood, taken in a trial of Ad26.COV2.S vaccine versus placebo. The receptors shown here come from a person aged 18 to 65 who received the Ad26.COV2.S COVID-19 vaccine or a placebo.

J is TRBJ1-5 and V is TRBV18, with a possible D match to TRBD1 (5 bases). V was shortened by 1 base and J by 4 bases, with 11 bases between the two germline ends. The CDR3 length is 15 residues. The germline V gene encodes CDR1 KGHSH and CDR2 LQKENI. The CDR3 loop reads CASSPQSAGNQPQHF. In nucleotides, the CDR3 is TGTGCCAGCTCACCACAGTCGGCAGGGAATCAGCCCCAGCATTTT.

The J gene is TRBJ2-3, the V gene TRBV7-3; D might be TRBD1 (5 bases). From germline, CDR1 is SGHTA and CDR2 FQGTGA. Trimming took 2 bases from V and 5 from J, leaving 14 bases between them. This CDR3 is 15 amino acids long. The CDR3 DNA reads TGTGCCAGCAGCTTAGGGCCAACTCAGGGAGATACGCAGTATTTT. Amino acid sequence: CASSLGPTQGDTQYF.

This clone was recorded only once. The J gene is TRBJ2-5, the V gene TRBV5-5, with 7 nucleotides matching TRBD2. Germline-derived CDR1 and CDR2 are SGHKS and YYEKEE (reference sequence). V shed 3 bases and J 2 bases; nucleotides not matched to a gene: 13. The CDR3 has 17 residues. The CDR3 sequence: CASSSRGGVPNQETQYF. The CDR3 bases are TGTGCCAGCAGCTCCCGTGGGGGGGTACCCAATCAAGAGACCCAGTACTTC. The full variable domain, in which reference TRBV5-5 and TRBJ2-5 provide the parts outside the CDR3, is DAGVTQSPTHLIKTRGQQVTLRCSPISGHKSVSWYQQVLGQGPQFIFQYYEKEERGRGNFPDRFSARQFPNYSSELNVNALLLGDSALYLCASSSRGGVPNQETQYFGPGTRLLVL.

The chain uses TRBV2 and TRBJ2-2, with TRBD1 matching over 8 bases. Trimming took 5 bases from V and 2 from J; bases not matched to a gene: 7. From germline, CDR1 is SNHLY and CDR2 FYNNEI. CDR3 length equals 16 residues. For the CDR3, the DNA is TGTGCCAGCAGTAAAAACAGGGGGAGTAACACCGGGGAGCTGTTTTTT. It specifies CASSKNRGSNTGELFF.

CDR3 DNA sequence: TGTGCCAGCAGCTTAGTTCTGTCGGGAGGGAGGAACGAGCAGTACTTC. Protein: CASSLVLSGGRNEQYF. This chain connects TRBV11-2 to TRBJ2-7; 8 bases are shared with TRBD2. Germline V gene data show CDR1 as SGHAT and CDR2 as FQNNGV. The CDR3 totals 16 residues. V shed 1 base and J 5 bases; nucleotides not matched to a gene: 10. Full variable domain (rest looked up from reference TRBV11-2 and TRBJ2-7): EAGVAQSPRYKIIEKRQSVAFWCNPISGHATLYWYQQILGQGPKLLIQFQNNGVVDDSQLPKDRFSAERLKGVDSTLKIQPAKLEDSAVYLCASSLVLSGGRNEQYFGPGTRLTVT.

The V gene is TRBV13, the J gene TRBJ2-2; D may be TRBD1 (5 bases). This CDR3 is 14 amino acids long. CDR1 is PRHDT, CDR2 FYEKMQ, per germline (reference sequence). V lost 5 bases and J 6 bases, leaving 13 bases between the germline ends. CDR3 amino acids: CASSPQGLAGELFF. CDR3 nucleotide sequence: TGTGCCAGCAGCCCCCAGGGTTTGGCCGGGGAGCTGTTTTTT.

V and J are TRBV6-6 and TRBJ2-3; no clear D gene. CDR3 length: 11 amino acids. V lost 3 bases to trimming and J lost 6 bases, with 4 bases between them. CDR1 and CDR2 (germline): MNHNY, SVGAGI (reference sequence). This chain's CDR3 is CASSYVDTQYF. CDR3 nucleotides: TGTGCCAGCAGTTATGTGGATACGCAGTATTTT.

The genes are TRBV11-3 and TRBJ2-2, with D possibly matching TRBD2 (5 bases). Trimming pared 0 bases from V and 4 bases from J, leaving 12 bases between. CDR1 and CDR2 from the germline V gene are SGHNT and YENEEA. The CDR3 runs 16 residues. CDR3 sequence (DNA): TGTGCCAGCAGCTTAGATCGGATGGGAGTCACCGGGGAGCTGTTTTTT. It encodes CASSLDRMGVTGELFF.

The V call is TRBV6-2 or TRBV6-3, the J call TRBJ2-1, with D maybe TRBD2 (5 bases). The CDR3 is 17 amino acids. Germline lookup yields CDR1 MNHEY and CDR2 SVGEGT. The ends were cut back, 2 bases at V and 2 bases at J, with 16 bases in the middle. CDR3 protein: CASSYISGSSTYNEQFF. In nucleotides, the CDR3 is TGTGCCAGCAGTTACATAAGCGGTAGTAGCACCTACAATGAGCAGTTCTTC.

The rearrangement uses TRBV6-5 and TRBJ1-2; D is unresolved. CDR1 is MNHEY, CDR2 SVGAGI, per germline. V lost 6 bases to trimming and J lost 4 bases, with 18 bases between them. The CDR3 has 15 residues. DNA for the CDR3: TGTGCCAGCAGACCAGGACTCCAGTCCCCCTATGGCTACACCTTC. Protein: CASRPGLQSPYGYTF.

The CDR3 DNA follows: TGTGCCAGCAGTGAATGGGGTCAGCCCCAGCATTTT. Translated: CASSEWGQPQHF. The chain links TRBV25-1 to TRBJ1-5, with D hard to call. The V gene lost 1 base and the J gene lost 6 bases, with 4 bases spanning the gap. Germline CDR1 MGHDK, CDR2 SYGVNS. CDR3 length: 12 amino acids.

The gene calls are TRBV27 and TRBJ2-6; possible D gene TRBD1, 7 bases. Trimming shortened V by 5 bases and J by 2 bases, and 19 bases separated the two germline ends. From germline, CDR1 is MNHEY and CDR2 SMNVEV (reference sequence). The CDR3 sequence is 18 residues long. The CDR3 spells CASSLTRQGGTGANVLTF. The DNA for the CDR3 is TGTGCCAGCAGTCTGACCCGACAGGGCGGGACTGGGGCCAACGTCCTGACTTTC.

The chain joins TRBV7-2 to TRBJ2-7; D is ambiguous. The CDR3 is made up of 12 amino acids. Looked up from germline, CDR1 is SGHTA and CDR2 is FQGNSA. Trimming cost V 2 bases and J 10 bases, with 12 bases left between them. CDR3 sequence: CASSLSSRPQYF. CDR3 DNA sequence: TGTGCCAGCAGCTTATCATCCAGGCCCCAGTACTTC.

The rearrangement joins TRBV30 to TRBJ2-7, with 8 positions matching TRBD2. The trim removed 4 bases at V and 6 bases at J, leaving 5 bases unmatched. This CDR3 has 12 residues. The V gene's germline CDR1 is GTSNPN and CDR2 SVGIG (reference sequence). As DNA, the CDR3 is TGTGCCTGGACTACCGGGGGGGTCGAGCAGTACTTC. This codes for CAWTTGGVEQYF. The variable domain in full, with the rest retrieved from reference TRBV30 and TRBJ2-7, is SQTIHQWPATLVQPVGSPLSLECTVEGTSNPNLYWYRQAAGRGLQLLFYSVGIGQISSEVPQNLSASRPQDRQFILSSKKLLLSDSGFYLCAWTTGGVEQYFGPGTRLTVT.

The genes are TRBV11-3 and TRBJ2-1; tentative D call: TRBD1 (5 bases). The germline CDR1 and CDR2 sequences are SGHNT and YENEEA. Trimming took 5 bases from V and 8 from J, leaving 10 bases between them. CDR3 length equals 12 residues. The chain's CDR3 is CASSPQGDEQFF. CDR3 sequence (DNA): TGTGCCAGCAGCCCACAAGGGGATGAGCAGTTCTTC.

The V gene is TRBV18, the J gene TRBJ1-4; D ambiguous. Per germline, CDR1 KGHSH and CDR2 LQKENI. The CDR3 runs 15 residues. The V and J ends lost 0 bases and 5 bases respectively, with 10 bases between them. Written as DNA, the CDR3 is TGTGCCAGCTCACCACCACCGGAATTCAATGAAAAACTGTTTTTT. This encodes CASSPPPEFNEKLFF. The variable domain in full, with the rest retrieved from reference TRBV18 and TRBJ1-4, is NAGVMQNPRHLVRRRGQEARLRCSPMKGHSHVYWYRQLPEEGLKFMVYLQKENIIDESGMPKERFSAEFPKEGPSILRIQQVVRGDSAAYFCASSPPPEFNEKLFFGSGTQLSVL.

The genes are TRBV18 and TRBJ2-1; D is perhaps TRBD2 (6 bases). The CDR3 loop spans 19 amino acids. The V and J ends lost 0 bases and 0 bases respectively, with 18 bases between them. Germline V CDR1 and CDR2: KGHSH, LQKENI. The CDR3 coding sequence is TGTGCCAGCTCACCACCCAACACCCAGCGGGCTAGCTCCTACAATGAGCAGTTCTTC. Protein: CASSPPNTQRASSYNEQFF.

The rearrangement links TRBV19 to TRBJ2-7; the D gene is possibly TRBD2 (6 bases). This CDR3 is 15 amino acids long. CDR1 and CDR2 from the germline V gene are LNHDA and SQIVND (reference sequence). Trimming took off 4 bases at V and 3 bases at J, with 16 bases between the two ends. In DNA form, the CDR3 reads TGTGCCAGTAGTAGAGATGCGGGACGGGGCTACGAGCAGTACTTC. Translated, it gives CASSRDAGRGYEQYF.

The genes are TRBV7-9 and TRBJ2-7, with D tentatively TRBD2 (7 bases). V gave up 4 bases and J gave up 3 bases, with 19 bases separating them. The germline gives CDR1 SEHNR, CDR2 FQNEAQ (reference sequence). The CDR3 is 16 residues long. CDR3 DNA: TGTGCCAGCAGCTCCGGCTGGGAGGGGGGACTCTACGAGCAGTACTTC. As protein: CASSSGWEGGLYEQYF.

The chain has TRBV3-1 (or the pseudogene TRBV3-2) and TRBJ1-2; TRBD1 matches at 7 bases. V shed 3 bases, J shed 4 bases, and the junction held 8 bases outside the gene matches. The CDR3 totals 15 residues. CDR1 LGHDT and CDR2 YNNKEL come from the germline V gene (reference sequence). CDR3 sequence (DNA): TGTGCCAGCAGCCACCCTTCGACAGGGAGCTATGGCTACACCTTC. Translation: CASSHPSTGSYGYTF.

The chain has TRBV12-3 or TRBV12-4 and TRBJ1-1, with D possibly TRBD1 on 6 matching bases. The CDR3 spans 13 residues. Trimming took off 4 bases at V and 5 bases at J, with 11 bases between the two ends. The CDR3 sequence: CASSSTGGTEAFF. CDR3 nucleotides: TGTGCCAGCAGTTCGACAGGCGGGACTGAAGCTTTCTTT.